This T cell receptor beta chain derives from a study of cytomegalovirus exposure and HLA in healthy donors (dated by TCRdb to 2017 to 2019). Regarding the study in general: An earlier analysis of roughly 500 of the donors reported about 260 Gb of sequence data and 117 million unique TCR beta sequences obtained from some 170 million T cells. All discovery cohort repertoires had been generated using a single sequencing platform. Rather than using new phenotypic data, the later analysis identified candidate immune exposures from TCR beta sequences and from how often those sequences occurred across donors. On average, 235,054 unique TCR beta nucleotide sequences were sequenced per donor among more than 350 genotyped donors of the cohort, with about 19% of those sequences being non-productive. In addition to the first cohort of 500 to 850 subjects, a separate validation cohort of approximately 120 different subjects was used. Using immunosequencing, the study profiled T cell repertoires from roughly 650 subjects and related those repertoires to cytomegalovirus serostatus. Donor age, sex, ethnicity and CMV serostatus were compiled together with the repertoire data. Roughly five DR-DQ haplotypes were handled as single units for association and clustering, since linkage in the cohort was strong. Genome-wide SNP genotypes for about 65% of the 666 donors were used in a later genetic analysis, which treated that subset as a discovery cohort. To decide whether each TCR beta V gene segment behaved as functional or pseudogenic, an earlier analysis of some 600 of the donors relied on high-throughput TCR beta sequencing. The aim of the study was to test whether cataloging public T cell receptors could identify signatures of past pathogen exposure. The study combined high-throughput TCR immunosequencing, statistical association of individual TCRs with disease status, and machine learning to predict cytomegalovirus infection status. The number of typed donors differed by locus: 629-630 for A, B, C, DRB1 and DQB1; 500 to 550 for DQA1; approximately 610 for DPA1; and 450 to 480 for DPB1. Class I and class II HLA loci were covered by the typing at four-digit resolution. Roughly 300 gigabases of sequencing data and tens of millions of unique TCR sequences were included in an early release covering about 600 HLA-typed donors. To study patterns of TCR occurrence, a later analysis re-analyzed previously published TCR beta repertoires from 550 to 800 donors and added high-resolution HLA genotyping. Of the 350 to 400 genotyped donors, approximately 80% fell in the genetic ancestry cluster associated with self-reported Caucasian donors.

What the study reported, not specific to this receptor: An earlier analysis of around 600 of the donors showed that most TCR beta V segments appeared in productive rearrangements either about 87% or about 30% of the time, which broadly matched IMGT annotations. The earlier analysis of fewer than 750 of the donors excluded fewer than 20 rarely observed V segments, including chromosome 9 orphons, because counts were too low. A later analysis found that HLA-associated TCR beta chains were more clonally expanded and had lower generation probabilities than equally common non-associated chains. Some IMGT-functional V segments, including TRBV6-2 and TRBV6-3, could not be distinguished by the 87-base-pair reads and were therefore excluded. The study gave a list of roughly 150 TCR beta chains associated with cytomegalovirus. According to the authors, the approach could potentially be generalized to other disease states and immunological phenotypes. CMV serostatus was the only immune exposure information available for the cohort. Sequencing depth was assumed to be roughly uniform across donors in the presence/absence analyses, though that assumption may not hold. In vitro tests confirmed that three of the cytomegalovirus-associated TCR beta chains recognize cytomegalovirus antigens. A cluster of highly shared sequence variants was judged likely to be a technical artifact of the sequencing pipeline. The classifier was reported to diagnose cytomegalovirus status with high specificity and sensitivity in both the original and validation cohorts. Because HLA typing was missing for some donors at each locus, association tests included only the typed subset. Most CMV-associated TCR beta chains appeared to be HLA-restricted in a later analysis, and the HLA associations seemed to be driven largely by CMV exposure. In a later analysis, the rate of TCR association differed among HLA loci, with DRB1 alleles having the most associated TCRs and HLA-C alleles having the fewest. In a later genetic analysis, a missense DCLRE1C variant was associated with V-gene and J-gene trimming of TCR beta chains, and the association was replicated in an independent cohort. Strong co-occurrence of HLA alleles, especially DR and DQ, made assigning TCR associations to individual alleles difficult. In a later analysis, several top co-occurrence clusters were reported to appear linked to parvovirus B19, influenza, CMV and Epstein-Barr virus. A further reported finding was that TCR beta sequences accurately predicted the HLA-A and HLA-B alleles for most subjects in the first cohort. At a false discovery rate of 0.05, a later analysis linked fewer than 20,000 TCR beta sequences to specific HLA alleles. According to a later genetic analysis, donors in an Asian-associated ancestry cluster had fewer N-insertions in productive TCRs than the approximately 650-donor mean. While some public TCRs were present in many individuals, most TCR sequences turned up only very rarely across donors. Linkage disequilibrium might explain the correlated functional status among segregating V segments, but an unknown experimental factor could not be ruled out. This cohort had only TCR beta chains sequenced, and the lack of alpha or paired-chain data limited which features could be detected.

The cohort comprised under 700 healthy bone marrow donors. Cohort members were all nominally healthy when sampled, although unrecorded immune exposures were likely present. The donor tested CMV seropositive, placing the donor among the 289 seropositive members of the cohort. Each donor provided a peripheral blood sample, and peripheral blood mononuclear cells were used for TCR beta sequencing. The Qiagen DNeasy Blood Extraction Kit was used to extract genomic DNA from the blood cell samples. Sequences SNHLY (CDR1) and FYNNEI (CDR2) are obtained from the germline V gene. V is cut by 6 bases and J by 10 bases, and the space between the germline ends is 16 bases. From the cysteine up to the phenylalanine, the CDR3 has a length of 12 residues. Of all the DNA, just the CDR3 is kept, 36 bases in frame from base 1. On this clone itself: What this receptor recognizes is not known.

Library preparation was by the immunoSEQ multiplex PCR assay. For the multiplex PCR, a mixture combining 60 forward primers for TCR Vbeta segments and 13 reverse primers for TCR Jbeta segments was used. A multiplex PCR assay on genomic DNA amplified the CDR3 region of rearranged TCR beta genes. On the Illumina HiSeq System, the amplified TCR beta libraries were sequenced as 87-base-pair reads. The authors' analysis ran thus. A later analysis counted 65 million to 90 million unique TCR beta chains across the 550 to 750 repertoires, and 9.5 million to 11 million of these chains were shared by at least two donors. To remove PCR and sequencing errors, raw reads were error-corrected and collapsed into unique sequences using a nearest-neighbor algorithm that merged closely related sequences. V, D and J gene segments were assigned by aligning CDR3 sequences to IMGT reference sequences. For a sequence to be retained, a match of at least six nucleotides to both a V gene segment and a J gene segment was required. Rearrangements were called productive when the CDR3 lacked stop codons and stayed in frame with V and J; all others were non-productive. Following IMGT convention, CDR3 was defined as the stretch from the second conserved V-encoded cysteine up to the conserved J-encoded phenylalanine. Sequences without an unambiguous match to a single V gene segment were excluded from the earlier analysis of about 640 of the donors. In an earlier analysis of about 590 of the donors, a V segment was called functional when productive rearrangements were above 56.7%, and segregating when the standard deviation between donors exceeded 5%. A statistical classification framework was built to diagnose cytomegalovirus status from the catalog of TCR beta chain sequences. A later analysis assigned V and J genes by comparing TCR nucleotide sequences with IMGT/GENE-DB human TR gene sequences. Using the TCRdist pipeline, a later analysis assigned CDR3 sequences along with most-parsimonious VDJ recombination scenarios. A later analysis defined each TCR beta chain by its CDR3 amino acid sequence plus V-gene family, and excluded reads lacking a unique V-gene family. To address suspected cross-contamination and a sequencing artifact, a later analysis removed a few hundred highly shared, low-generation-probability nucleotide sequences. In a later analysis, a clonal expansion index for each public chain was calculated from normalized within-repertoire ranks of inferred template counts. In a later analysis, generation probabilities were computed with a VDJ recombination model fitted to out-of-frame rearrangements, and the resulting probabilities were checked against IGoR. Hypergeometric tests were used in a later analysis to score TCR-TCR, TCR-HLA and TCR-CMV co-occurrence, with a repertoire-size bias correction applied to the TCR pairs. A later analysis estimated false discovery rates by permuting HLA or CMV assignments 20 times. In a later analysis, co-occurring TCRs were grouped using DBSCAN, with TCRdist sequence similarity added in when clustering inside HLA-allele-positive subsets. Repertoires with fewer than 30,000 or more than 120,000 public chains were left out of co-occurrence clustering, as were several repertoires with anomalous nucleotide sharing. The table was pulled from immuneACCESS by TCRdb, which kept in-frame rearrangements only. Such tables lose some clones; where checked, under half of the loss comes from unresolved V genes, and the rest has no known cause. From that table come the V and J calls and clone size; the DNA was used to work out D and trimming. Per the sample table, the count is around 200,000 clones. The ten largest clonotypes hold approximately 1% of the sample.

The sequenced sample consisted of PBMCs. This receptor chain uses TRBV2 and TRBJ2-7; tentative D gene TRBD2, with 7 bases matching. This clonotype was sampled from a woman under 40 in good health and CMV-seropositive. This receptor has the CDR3 CASSITGREQYF. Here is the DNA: TGTGCCAGCAGCATAACAGGGAGGGAACAGTACTTC.